One TCR beta chain is described in this entry. Its target is unknown. The data are from a study of cytomegalovirus exposure and HLA in healthy donors. Study-level points and caveats: An analysis that was carried out later associated 16,000 or so TCR beta sequences with HLA alleles at 0.05 false discovery rate. In a later analysis, TCR beta V- and J-gene trimming showed a link to a missense DCLRE1C variant. The study put some 160 TCR beta chains on its list as cytomegalovirus-associated.

13 Jbeta primers and 60 Vbeta primers were used for the PCR. Only in-frame clones appear in the TCRdb table, and some are missing; sequencing was by immunoSEQ multiplex PCR. The sample lists roughly 33,000 clones; 80% were seen once. The CDR3 has 14 amino acids. V was pared by 0 bases and J by 2 bases, with 8 bases between. Germline V gene lookup returns CDR1 MNHEY and CDR2 SVGAGI. This chain uses TRBV6-5 with TRBJ2-7, with TRBD2 as a possible D gene (5 bases). The sequencing input was PBMCs. This clonotype was sampled from a male donor in good health and CMV-seronegative. For the CDR3, the DNA is TGTGCCAGCAGTTACTCGTCGCGGGCCTACGAGCAGTACTTC. Translation: CASSYSSRAYEQYF.